The TCR delta chain under discussion was sequenced for a study of fetal and pediatric gammadelta thymocytes (dated by TCRdb to 2021 to 2024). Context from the whole study: The bulk gammadelta thymocyte repertoires, which combined previously published data with newly generated, unpublished data, were used to reinforce a single-cell study of gammadelta thymocyte development. Unpublished data were combined with previously published data (refs 27,28) to make up the bulk gammadelta thymocyte repertoires. Bulk TCR repertoire data were added to increase subject numbers and strengthen the CDR3 publicity analysis. A total of around 10 subjects, comprising 3 fetal thymus donors and 7 pediatric thymus donors, were covered by the bulk gammadelta thymocyte repertoire set.

General study outcomes and caveats: Fetal gammadelta thymocyte repertoires were previously reported to be enriched for TRDV2, TRGV8 and TRGV9 usage, low N additions and public CDR3s compared with post-natal repertoires.

Thymocytes were stained with Zombie NIR viability dye plus antibodies to CD3 (UCHT1), TCRgammadelta (11F2), TCRVgamma9 (IMMU360) and TCRVdelta2 (IMMU389). Bulk TRD and TRG CDR3 repertoires were produced separately from sorted Vgamma9Vdelta2 and nonVgamma9Vdelta2 gammadelta thymocytes taken from human fetal and pediatric thymuses. In Belgium, pediatric thymus tissue was obtained from children undergoing cardiac surgery. The ages of the pediatric thymus donors in the study ranged between about 1 and 12 years. As previously described, thymic cell suspensions were prepared from both fetal and post-natal thymuses. NonVgamma9Vdelta2 thymocytes were sorted as CD3+ gammadeltaTCR+ cells that did not have the Vgamma9+Vdelta2+ phenotype. Cells were sorted on a FACS Aria III cell sorter (BD Biosciences). The sample was run on an Illumina MiSeq. Per the source publication's procedure: For publicity analysis, the Vgamma9Vdelta2 and nonVgamma9Vdelta2 bulk CDR3 files were merged for each subject into one combined repertoire per subject. Using base R and dplyr, CDR3 publicity was scored on a scale from 0 to 19 by checking each amino acid sequence across 9 single-cell datasets and 10 bulk repertoires. TCRdb called clones afresh from the public reads with CATT; identical DNA rows were later merged. Here the V and J calls rest on TCRdb's processing, not on the authors' analysis. The sample table holds around 2,000 delta-chain clones, of which about 25% were seen once. Roughly 4.7% of the sample goes to the ten largest clones.

This clone occurred a few times. Its antigen remains undetermined. Base qualities are not provided; no much larger clone lies one nucleotide away. Taken from cysteine to phenylalanine, the CDR3 has 25 residues. CDR3 DNA is the only sequence kept; it has 75 bases, read in frame from the first base. CDR1 and CDR2, looked up from the germline V gene, are TSWWSYY and QGS. V is cut back by 2 bases and J by 3 bases, with 30 bases in the junction unmatched. Recombination joined TRDV1 with TRDJ1, with TRDD3 matching 13 junction bases. This TCR derives from a child who underwent cardiac surgery and was recorded as healthy. The sample was non-Vgamma9Vdelta2 gamma-delta T cells from the thymus. In the paper's terms, the cell subset or site label means: CD3+gammadeltaTCR+ thymocytes not co-expressing Vgamma9 and Vdelta2. The DNA reads as follows: TGTGCTCTTGGGGAAACACGGGCTTCCGGGCTCCAACAGGTACTGGGGGATACGCAGTCCGATAAACTCATCTTT. Its coded protein is CALGETRASGLQQVLGDTQSDKLIF.